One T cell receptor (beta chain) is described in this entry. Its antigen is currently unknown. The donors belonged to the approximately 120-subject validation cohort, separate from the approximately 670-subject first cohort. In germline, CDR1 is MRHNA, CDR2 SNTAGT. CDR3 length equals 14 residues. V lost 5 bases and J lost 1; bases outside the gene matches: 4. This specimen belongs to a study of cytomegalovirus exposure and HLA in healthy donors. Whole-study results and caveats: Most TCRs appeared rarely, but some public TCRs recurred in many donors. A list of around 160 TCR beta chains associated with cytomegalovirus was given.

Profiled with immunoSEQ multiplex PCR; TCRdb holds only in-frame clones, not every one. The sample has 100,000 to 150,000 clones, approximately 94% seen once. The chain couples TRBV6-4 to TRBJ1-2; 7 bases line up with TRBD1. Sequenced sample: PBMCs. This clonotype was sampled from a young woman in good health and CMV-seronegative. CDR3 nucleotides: TGTGCCAGCAGTCCAGGGGGGAATAACTATGGCTACACCTTC. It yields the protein CASSPGGNNYGYTF.